Below, 13 T cell receptor beta chains from the same sample are listed, as sequenced in a study of T cells in Graves' hyperthyroidism and ophthalmopathy (dated by TCRdb to the late 2010s). Library method: multiplex PCR. Reads for this sample came from an Illumina HiSeq 2000. The TCR beta CDR3 regions were amplified from the RNA transcripts. The TCR CDR3 was subjected to a first round of RT-PCR using the HTBI primer set and the Qiagen OneStep RT-PCR kit. TCRdb took the public reads, trimmed them with fastp at Q25, ran MiXCR for clone calling and kept in-frame beta chains. Each record represents a unique CDR3 protein, reported with the most common genes and DNA among its rows. Across this sample there are some 740,000 distinct CDR3 sequences, with 14% seen only once. The top ten clones comprise around 9.6% of the sample. The sequencing sample was made of blood. The receptors derive from a woman aged 18-29 years with Graves' hyperthyroidism.

The chain joins TRBV29-1 to TRBJ2-1, with TRBD2 matching over 10 bases. Germline CDR1 SQVTM, CDR2 ANQGSEA. V lost 4 bases and J lost 5; bases outside the gene matches: 8. The CDR3 covers 15 residues. CDR3 nucleotides: TGCAGCGTTGCCCGATATAGCGGGGGGAACAATGAGCAGTTCTTC. This sequence encodes CSVARYSGGNNEQFF.

This clonotype was recorded a few times. A much larger clone is a single base away; this may be a read error. Written as DNA, the CDR3 is TGTGCCAGCGGTCACGGGACTAGCGGCTCCTACGAGCAGTACTTC. Protein product: CASGHGTSGSYEQYF. The chain joins TRBV6-1 to TRBJ2-7; 11 bases match TRBD2. V trimming: 8 bases; J trimming: 0 bases; junction bases outside the gene matches: 6. The CDR3 loop spans 15 amino acids. The germline V gene has CDR1 MNHNS and CDR2 SASEGT.

This clonotype was seen many times. This rearrangement joins TRBV29-1 to TRBJ2-3; possibly TRBD2 for D (5 bases). Trimming stripped 4 bases from V and 0 bases from J, with 8 bases between. Germline-derived CDR1 and CDR2 are SQVTM and ANQGSEA. The CDR3 has 13 amino acids. The CDR3 nucleotides are TGCAGCGTTGTCCGGGGAAGCACAGATACGCAGTATTTT. It codes for CSVVRGSTDTQYF.

The V call is TRBV7-3, the J call TRBJ2-2; TRBD1 aligns across 9 bases. This CDR3 spans 17 amino acids. V was pared by 5 bases and J by 6 bases, with 13 bases of the junction left unmatched. Germline-derived CDR1 and CDR2 are SGHTA and FQGTGA. The CDR3 nucleotides read TGTGCCAGCAGCCAACTCACCGGGACAGGGACGGCCGGGGAGCTGTTTTTT. Translated, it gives CASSQLTGTGTAGELFF.

The chain carries TRBV30 and TRBJ2-5; unclear D gene. The CDR3 is 11 amino acids. Germline loops: CDR1 GTSNPN, CDR2 SVGIG (reference sequence). The CDR3 DNA sequence: TGTGGCCAATCTTTGGCGGAGACCCAGTACTTC. Amino acids: CGQSLAETQYF.

This clonotype was found a few times. The CDR3 loop is CASSPRWAGEVTGELFF. The CDR3 DNA reads as TGCGCCAGCAGCCCCCGATGGGCGGGAGAGGTCACCGGGGAGCTGTTTTTT. The V and J genes are TRBV4-1 and TRBJ2-2; 7 nucleotides line up with TRBD2. V lost 4 bases, J lost 4 bases, and 12 bases stayed unmatched. This CDR3 is built from 17 residues. CDR1 is MGHRA, CDR2 YSYEKL, per germline.

This clonotype came up many times. The CDR3 loop reads CASSSYDGRMNTEAFF. CDR3 nucleotides: TGTGCCAGCAGCTCCTACGACGGAAGGATGAACACTGAAGCTTTCTTT. V is TRBV11-3 and J is TRBJ1-1; no clear D. The CDR3 is 16 amino acids. Per germline, CDR1 SGHNT and CDR2 YENEEA. Trimming cost V 4 bases and J 0 bases, with 15 bases left between them.

This clonotype appeared a few times. This chain connects TRBV10-2 to TRBJ1-5; 10 nucleotides match TRBD1. The length of the CDR3 is 14 residues. Germline lookup yields CDR1 WSHSY and CDR2 SAAADI. The junction had 5 bases not matched to a gene; V was cut back by 3 bases and J by 9 bases. The CDR3 region is CASSDRTGGVPQHF. CDR3 DNA: TGCGCCAGCAGTGACCGGACAGGGGGGGTGCCCCAGCATTTT.

This clonotype has more than one count but fewer than ten. The J gene is TRBJ2-2, the V gene TRBV6-2 or TRBV6-3; D unresolved. The CDR3 is 14 residues long. The V end was cut by 1 base, the J end by 3 bases, with 6 bases between. Per the germline V gene, CDR1 is MNHEY and CDR2 is SVGEGT. This CDR3 is CASSYFRDTGELFF. Written as DNA, the CDR3 is TGTGCCAGCAGTTACTTCAGAGACACCGGGGAGCTGTTTTTT.

This clonotype was counted at least ten times. The rearrangement joins TRBV15 to TRBJ2-2; D may be TRBD2 (6 bases). V lost 1 base to trimming and J lost 5 bases, with 14 bases between them. Germline-derived CDR1 and CDR2 are LNHNV and YYDKDF (reference sequence). The CDR3 is 16 residues long. CDR3 DNA sequence: TGTGCCACCAGCAGAGTCGGGGGTTTAGGGACCGGGGAGCTGTTTTTT. This sequence encodes CATSRVGGLGTGELFF. The complete variable domain, with remaining parts taken from reference TRBV15 and TRBJ2-2, reads DAMVIQNPRYQVTQFGKPVTLSCSQTLNHNVMYWYQQKSSQAPKLLFHYYDKDFNNEADTPDNFQSRRPNTSFCFLDIRSPGLGDTAMYLCATSRVGGLGTGELFFGEGSRLTVL.

Ten or more counts support this clonotype. This chain uses TRBV7-6 with TRBJ2-2, with 10 nucleotides matching TRBD2. Trimming took 2 bases from V and 4 from J; bases not matched to a gene: 10. Germline V CDR1 and CDR2: SGHVS, FNYEAQ. The CDR3 spans 18 residues. The CDR3 DNA sequence: TGTGCCAGCAGCTTATTCCCCTGGCTAGCGGGAGTCACCGGGGAGCTGTTTTTT. Encoded protein: CASSLFPWLAGVTGELFF.

This clonotype was seen more than once but under ten times. This chain uses TRBV4-3 with TRBJ1-5, with D hard to call. The length of the CDR3 is 15 residues. The germline gives CDR1 LGHNA, CDR2 YSLEER. Trimming left V 0 bases short and J 0 bases short, with 6 bases between. This CDR3 reads CASSQDRISNQPQHF. The CDR3 nucleotides read TGCGCCAGCAGCCAAGACAGAATTAGCAATCAGCCCCAGCATTTT.

This clonotype occurred many times. The chain carries TRBV3-1 and TRBJ2-3; D remains unclear. The germline V gene has CDR1 LGHDT and CDR2 YNNKEL (reference sequence). This CDR3 has 11 amino acids. V lost 3 bases, J lost 8 bases, and 6 bases lay in between. CDR3 DNA: TGTGCCAGCAGCCACGCAGGTACGCAGTATTTT. Translated: CASSHAGTQYF.